Following are 8 T cell receptor beta chains from one sample sequenced in a study of blood T cell repertoires in COVID-19. Measured with immunoSEQ multiplex PCR; TCRdb has only the in-frame clones, and not every one. The table lists more than 300,000 clones, about 93% of them singletons, with 2.5% to 4% in the top ten. What was sequenced was peripheral blood. All receptors come from a woman aged 18 to 35 who had recovered from COVID-19.

This rearrangement joins TRBV27 to TRBJ1-2; D is perhaps TRBD1 (5 bases). The germline V gene encodes CDR1 MNHEY and CDR2 SMNVEV (reference sequence). Between the trimmed V and J ends, which lost 2 bases and 4 bases, there was a span of 17 bases. This CDR3 region has 16 residues. Here the CDR3 reads CASSLKGIPGSYGYTF. The CDR3 region has the DNA TGTGCCAGCAGTTTAAAGGGGATTCCAGGGTCCTATGGCTACACCTTC.

This chain connects TRBV7-9 to TRBJ2-3, with a tentative D call TRBD2 (5 bases). CDR3 length: 13 residues. CDR1 is SEHNR, CDR2 FQNEAQ, per germline (reference sequence). Trimming took 2 bases from V and 3 from J, leaving 6 bases between them. CDR3 DNA: TGTGCCAGCAGCTTAAGCGGTACAGATACGCAGTATTTT. This encodes CASSLSGTDTQYF.

The chain has TRBV6-5 and TRBJ2-1; TRBD2 agrees at 12 bases. This CDR3 spans 15 amino acids. Per the germline V gene, CDR1 is MNHEY and CDR2 is SVGAGI. V lost 6 bases and J lost 7; bases outside the gene matches: 7. The CDR3 DNA sequence: TGTGCCAGCAGCACTCTAGCGGGAGGGGGGAATGAGCAGTTCTTC. Translation gives CASSTLAGGGNEQFF.

This clone showed up just once. V usage is TRBV2 and J usage is TRBJ1-4; the D gene is possibly TRBD1 (5 bases). This CDR3 comprises 14 residues. Germline V gene sequence: CDR1 SNHLY, CDR2 FYNNEI. Trimming removed 1 base at V and 8 bases at J, with 11 bases between. The CDR3 spells CASSEEGEDEKLFF. The CDR3 DNA sequence: TGTGCCAGCAGTGAAGAAGGGGAAGACGAAAAACTGTTTTTT.

The chain combines TRBV4-1 with TRBJ2-2; 7 bases align to TRBD1. This CDR3 is built from 17 residues. Germline V lookup: CDR1 MGHRA, CDR2 YSYEKL. With V trimmed by 0 bases and J by 5 bases, 9 bases remained unmatched. CDR3 protein: CASSQEKGAVRTGELFF. The DNA for the CDR3 is TGCGCCAGCAGCCAAGAAAAGGGGGCTGTGCGAACCGGGGAGCTGTTTTTT.

The chain employs TRBV30 and TRBJ2-1, with 11 nucleotides matching TRBD2. This CDR3 contains 14 residues. Germline values: CDR1 GTSNPN, CDR2 SVGIG (reference sequence). Trimming at V came to 1 base and at J to 7 bases, leaving 3 bases not matched to a gene. The CDR3 coding sequence is TGTGCCTGGAGTGAACTAGCGGGAGCTAATGAGCAGTTCTTC. Translation: CAWSELAGANEQFF. The entire variable domain, with the rest obtained from reference TRBV30 and TRBJ2-1, is as follows: SQTIHQWPATLVQPVGSPLSLECTVEGTSNPNLYWYRQAAGRGLQLLFYSVGIGQISSEVPQNLSASRPQDRQFILSSKKLLLSDSGFYLCAWSELAGANEQFFGPGTRLTVL.

The J gene is TRBJ2-3, the V gene TRBV27; the match to TRBD2 covers 7 bases. From germline, CDR1 is MNHEY and CDR2 SMNVEV (reference sequence). V dropped 5 bases and J dropped 0; count of bases not matched to a gene: 8. This CDR3 spans 16 amino acids. This chain's CDR3 is CASSPIAGYSTDTQYF. The DNA of the CDR3 is TGTGCCAGCAGTCCTATAGCGGGTTATAGCACAGATACGCAGTATTTT.

This clone was recorded only once. V gene TRBV11-3 combines with J gene TRBJ2-7, with 8 bases identical to TRBD1. The CDR3 consists of 14 residues. The V and J ends lost 5 bases and 1 base, in that order; junction bases with no gene match: 4. Germline CDR1 SGHNT, CDR2 YENEEA. CDR3 nucleotide sequence: TGTGCCAGCAGCCGGACAGGGTGGTCCTACGAGCAGTACGTC. Residues: CASSRTGWSYEQYV.